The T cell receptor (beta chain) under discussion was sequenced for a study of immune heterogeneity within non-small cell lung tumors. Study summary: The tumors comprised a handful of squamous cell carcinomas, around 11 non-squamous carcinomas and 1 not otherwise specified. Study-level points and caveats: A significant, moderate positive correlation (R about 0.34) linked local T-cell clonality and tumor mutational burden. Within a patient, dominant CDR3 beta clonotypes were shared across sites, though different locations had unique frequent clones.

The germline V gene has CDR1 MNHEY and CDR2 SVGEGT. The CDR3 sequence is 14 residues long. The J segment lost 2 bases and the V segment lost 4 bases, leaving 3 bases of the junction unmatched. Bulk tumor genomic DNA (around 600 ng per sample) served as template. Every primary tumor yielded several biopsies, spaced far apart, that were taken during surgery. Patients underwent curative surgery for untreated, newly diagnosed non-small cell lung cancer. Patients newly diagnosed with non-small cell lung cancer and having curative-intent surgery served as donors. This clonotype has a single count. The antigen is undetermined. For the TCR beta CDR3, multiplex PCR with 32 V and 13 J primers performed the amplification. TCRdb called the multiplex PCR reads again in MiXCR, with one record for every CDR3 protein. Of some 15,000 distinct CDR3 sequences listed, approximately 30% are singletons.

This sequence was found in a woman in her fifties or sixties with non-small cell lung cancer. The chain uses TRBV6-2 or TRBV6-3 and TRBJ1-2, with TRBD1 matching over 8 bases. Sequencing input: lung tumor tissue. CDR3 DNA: TGTGCCAGCAGTTTCGGACAGGGAAACTATGGCTACACCTTC. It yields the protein CASSFGQGNYGYTF.